This TCR beta chain was sequenced in a study of shared clonotypes between healthy human individuals (dated by TCRdb to the early 2020s). Broadly, across the study: The cohort included three men and a couple of women between 18 and 49 years of age. For each donor, CD4 naive and CD4 memory were each run on three plates, CD8 naive on two plates, and CD8 memory on one plate. To estimate repertoire size and how much clonotypes are shared between individuals, the study performed deep sequencing of blood TCR repertoires from five healthy adults. To increase sequencing depth and limit assay-specific biases, different laboratories used diverse techniques to prepare libraries and sequence TCR repertoires. Per donor, leukapheresis produced somewhere between about 0.94 and 9 billion PBMCs.

What the study reported, not specific to this receptor: Even with the large sequencing depth, rarefaction of the sorted-subset datasets indicated that sequencing was incomplete. Naive subsets generally had larger estimated clonotype richness than memory subsets did. Clonotypes shared by all four sorted-subset donors showed higher generation probabilities than non-shared clonotypes. Roughly 5% of naive CD4, 3% to 4% of naive CD8, about 2.4% of memory CD4, and about 0.4% of memory CD8 clonotypes were shared across a few donors. Pairwise subsampling led to the expectation that sequencing depth would affect the degree of clonotype sharing among donors. Sampling was restricted to blood, and TCR repertoires in tissues likely differ from the TCR repertoires found in blood. Because the study included a small number of donors, the genetic and exposure-history diversity represented was limited.

For this clone: The antigen it recognizes is unknown. Within one base of it there is no much larger clone, and no base qualities were kept.

For the CD8 naive samples, CD45RO-negative cells were positively selected for CCR7, yielding a CD45RA+CCR7+ population from which TemRA cells were excluded. Healthy HIV-negative adults with no recently reported acute infections or vaccinations were included as donors. Only Caucasian adults living in Nashville, Tennessee, USA were represented among the donors. After blood collection by leukapheresis, PBMCs were isolated using Ficoll-Histopaque density gradient centrifugation and then cryopreserved in the vapor phase of liquid nitrogen. Analytical flow cytometry was used to check the purity and quantity of each magnetically sorted T cell population. From each sorted fraction, genomic DNA was isolated and quantified by UV absorbance on a Nanodrop 2000c. Using the deep immunoSEQ assay, TCR CDR3 regions were amplified from genomic DNA by multiplex PCR. Genomic DNA extracted from each cell subset was distributed evenly over all wells of several immunoSEQ 96-well plates, and each plate served as one replicate. For sorted subsets, approximately 190 ng of genomic DNA, equivalent to about 30,000 T cell genomes, went into each replicate PCR. Purified libraries were measured with a Qubit 3.0 fluorometer, size-checked on a Bioanalyzer 2100, and measured again with the KAPA Library Quantification kit. A separate single-read 150-cycle Illumina NextSeq 550 flow cell was used to sequence each immunoSEQ 96-well plate. As for how the authors treated the data: Because only junctional sequences without quality scores were contained in the immunoSEQ output, filtering matching that applied to full-length reads could not be performed. Sequences were annotated with PyIR, a Python wrapper for IgBLAST v1.9, using IMGT germline references to assign V/J genes and CDR3. Reads were filtered out if the reads had weak V/J assignments (E-value above 1e-6), no CDR3, stop codons, out-of-frame junctions, or ambiguous translated residues. V3J clonotypes were defined as sequences sharing an identical inferred V gene, J gene, and CDR3 amino acid sequence. Percentage overlap between repertoires was calculated by dividing the number of shared unique clonotypes by the size of the smaller repertoire. RTK rarefaction, the Chao1 estimator, and Recon v2.1 estimates of unobserved clonotypes were used to assess repertoire richness. Generation probabilities for all TCRbeta clonotypes obtained by the gDNA method from four donors were computed using OLGA. This immuneACCESS table, as held by TCRdb, lists in-frame sequences with V and J called but not all clones. Of the missing ones, under half trace to an unresolved V gene in checked studies; the others have no known cause. V, J and clone size reflect that table, while D and trimming were determined from the DNA. The sample profile shows over 2 million clones; approximately 94% of them were found once. The leading ten clones occupy roughly 1.1% of the sample.

For CDR1 and CDR2, the germline V gene lists SGDLS and YYNGEE. Trimmed from V: 3 bases; trimmed from J: 3 bases; junction bases lacking a gene match: 8. Counted from cysteine to phenylalanine, this CDR3 has 15 amino acids. Left in the record is the CDR3 DNA by itself, 45 bases read in frame from the first base. What was sequenced was naive CD8+ T cells sorted from blood. This specimen's cell subset or site label, per the study, means: CD45RA+CCR7+. The TCR sequence derives from a man aged 18 to 30 in good health. The sequence links TRBV9 to TRBJ1-2, and 7 junction bases match TRBD1. The nucleotide sequence reads TGTGCCAGCAGCGAAAGACGGGACAGCGACTATGGCTACACCTTC. Its protein is CASSERRDSDYGYTF. Beyond the CDR3, the reference TRBV9 and TRBJ1-2 genes provide the residues; the full variable domain reads: DSGVTQTPKHLITATGQRVTLRCSPRSGDLSVYWYQQSLDQGLQFLIQYYNGEERAKGNILERFSAQQFPDLHSELNLSSLELGDSALYFCASSERRDSDYGYTFGSGTRLTVV.